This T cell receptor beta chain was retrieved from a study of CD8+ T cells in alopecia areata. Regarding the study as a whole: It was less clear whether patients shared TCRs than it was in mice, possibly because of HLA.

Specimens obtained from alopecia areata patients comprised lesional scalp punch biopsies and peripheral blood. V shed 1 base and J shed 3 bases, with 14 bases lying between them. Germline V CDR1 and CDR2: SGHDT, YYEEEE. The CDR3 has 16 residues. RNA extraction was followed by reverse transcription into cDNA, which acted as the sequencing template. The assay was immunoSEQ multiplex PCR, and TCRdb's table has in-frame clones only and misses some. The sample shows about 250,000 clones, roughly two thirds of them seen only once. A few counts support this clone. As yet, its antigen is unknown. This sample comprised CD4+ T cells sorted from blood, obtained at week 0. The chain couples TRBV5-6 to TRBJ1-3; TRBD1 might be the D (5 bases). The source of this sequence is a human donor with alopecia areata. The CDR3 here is CASSLHGTLDGNTIYF. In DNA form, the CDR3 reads TGTGCCAGCAGCTTGCACGGGACGCTTGATGGAAACACCATATATTTT.